Below are 11 T cell receptor beta chains sequenced from a single sample in a study of Tregs in tolerant kidney transplant recipients. The assay was immunoSEQ multiplex PCR, and TCRdb's table has in-frame clones only and misses some. The specimen's table records tens of thousands of clones. The specimen comprised CD4+ T cells from blood, sampled before the transplant. The receptors were gathered from a human donor who received a combined kidney and bone marrow transplant.

Regarding this clone: Read sequence stops 3 residues before the CDR3 end, and the germline J gene provides the missing end. This chain uses TRBV7-7 with TRBJ2-1; TRBD1 is a possible D gene (7 bases). The germline gives CDR1 SSHAT, CDR2 FNYEAQ (reference sequence). The CDR3 loop spans 17 amino acids. Deletions cut 2 bases from V and 6 bases from J, with 20 bases between. CDR3 sequence reads: CASSLLIGGQGGNEQFF. CDR3 bases read: TGTGCCAGCAGCTTATTGATAGGAGGCCAGGGGGGCAATGAG.

Notes on this clone: Read coverage stops 3 residues before the CDR3 terminus; the germline J gene supplies the remainder. The chain combines TRBV7-9 with TRBJ1-1, with D possibly being TRBD1 (5 bases). Germline assignment: CDR1 SEHNR and CDR2 FQNEAQ (reference sequence). This CDR3 has 14 amino acids. With 7 bases removed from V and 1 base from J, the gap between germline ends came to 13 bases. CDR3 DNA, as far as it was read: TGTGCCAGCATCCACTCCCAGGGGAACACTGAA. Its translation is CASIHSQGNTE. In full, the CDR3 is CASIHSQGNTEAFF.

A note on this clone: The CDR3 is cut off 3 residues early in the read; its end comes from the germline J gene. The chain employs TRBV7-2 and TRBJ2-5; D may be TRBD2 (5 bases). CDR3 length: 15 amino acids. From germline, CDR1 is SGHTA and CDR2 FQGNSA. V lost 2 bases, J lost 5 bases, and 15 bases lay in between. The part of the CDR3 DNA that was read is TGTGCCAGCAGCTTATTTGCTAGCAAGGGTGAGACC. Its protein is CASSLFASKGET. The CDR3 in its entirety is CASSLFASKGETQYF.

Details on this clone: The read terminates 3 residues ahead of where the CDR3 ends, so the germline J gene completes it. The chain links TRBV7-9 to TRBJ1-4, with a possible D match to TRBD1 (5 bases). Germline V gene sequence: CDR1 SEHNR, CDR2 FQNEAQ (reference sequence). V shed 11 bases and J shed 5 bases, with 15 bases lying between them. The CDR3 has 13 residues. CDR3 sequence: CAARGRANEKLFF. CDR3 DNA, as far as it was read: TGTGCCGCGCGGGGCAGGGCGAATGAAAAA.

In the case of this clone: The CDR3 end is not reached by the read, which stops 3 residues before it; the germline J gene fills it in. The chain combines TRBV20-1 with TRBJ1-2; 7 nucleotides line up with TRBD1. Germline CDR1 DFQATT, CDR2 SNEGSKA (reference sequence). V was pared by 1 base and J by 6 bases, with 5 bases of the junction left unmatched. The CDR3 extends over 13 amino acids. The chain's CDR3 is CSARGQGMDGYTF. The sequenced CDR3 bases are TGCAGTGCTAGAGGACAGGGAATGGATGGC.

A word on this clone: Read coverage stops 3 residues before the CDR3 terminus; the germline J gene supplies the remainder. The V gene is TRBV2, the J gene TRBJ1-2; D is unresolved. This CDR3 has 17 residues. The V end was cut by 2 bases, the J end by 5 bases, with 21 bases between. Germline values: CDR1 SNHLY, CDR2 FYNNEI. The CDR3 region is CASSELVGSEDLYGYTF. Partial CDR3 DNA: TGTGCCAGCAGTGAATTGGTAGGGTCAGAAGATCTTTATGGC.

The sequenced part of the CDR3 DNA is TGTGCCAGCTGGGGGACTAGCGGGAGATCGGGCAAAAACATT. It yields the protein CASWGTSGRSGKNI. In full, the CDR3 is CASWGTSGRSGKNIQYF. The chain employs TRBV19 and TRBJ2-4, with TRBD2 matching over 14 bases. The CDR3 goes on 3 residues after the read ends, and that part is filled in from the germline J gene. Looked up from germline, CDR1 is LNHDA and CDR2 is SQIVND (reference sequence). The CDR3 sequence is 17 residues long. With V trimmed by 9 bases and J by 3 bases, 10 bases remained unmatched.

In the case of this clone: The CDR3 extends 3 residues past the end of the read, so its final part is completed from the germline J gene. The J gene is TRBJ2-1, the V gene TRBV6-4; the D gene is possibly TRBD1 (6 bases). This CDR3 is 14 amino acids long. Germline assignment: CDR1 MRHNA and CDR2 SNTAGT. The V end lost 7 bases, the J end lost 2 bases, and 12 bases lay between the germline ends. The CDR3 DNA, read in part, is TGTGCCAGCACCACAGGGCTCACCTACAATGAG. Its translation: CASTTGLTYNE. The CDR3 in full is CASTTGLTYNEQFF.

In regard to this clone: The CDR3 end falls 3 residues outside the read, so it is completed with the germline J gene. The chain links TRBV30 to TRBJ1-1; tentative D call: TRBD1 (5 bases). Germline CDR1 reads GTSNPN; CDR2 reads SVGIG (reference sequence). V shed 3 bases and J shed 4 bases, with 21 bases lying between them. This CDR3 spans 16 amino acids. CDR3 bases read: TGTGCCTGGAGCTCTCCTGGGGGGGGAGTAGTCACTGAA. Translating gives CAWSSPGGGVVTE. The full CDR3 protein reads CAWSSPGGGVVTEAFF.

As to this clone: Read data end 3 residues before the CDR3 end; the end is taken from the germline J gene. The rearrangement links TRBV7-2 to TRBJ2-7; D might be TRBD1 (6 bases). In germline, CDR1 is SGHTA, CDR2 FQGNSA. The V gene lost 5 bases and the J gene lost 0 bases, with 11 bases spanning the gap. The CDR3 runs 14 residues. This chain's CDR3 is CASSLTGSSYEQYF. CDR3 bases read: TGTGCCAGCAGCCTGACAGGAAGCTCCTACGAG.

Concerning this clone: The read terminates 3 residues before the CDR3 end, so the remaining end is supplied by the germline J gene. V usage is TRBV5-1 and J usage is TRBJ1-6; no clear D. Trimming removed 0 bases from V and 9 bases from J, with 7 bases in between. The length of the CDR3 is 13 residues. The germline gives CDR1 SGHRS, CDR2 YFSETQ. Partial CDR3 DNA: TGCGCCAGCAGCTTGGCCGGGGTTTCACCC. Translated: CASSLAGVSP. The CDR3 in its entirety is CASSLAGVSPLHF.